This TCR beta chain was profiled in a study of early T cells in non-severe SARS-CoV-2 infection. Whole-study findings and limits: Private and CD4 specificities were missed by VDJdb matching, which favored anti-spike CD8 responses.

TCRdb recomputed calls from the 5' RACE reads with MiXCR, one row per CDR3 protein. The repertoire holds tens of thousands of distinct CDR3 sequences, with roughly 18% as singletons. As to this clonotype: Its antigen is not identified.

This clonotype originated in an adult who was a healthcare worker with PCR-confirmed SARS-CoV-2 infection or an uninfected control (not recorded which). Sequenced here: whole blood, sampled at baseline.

CDR3 sequence reads: CASSSSNRNSPLHF. The CDR3 region has the DNA TGTGCCAGCAGTTCATCAAACAGGAACTCACCCCTCCACTTT. J is TRBJ1-6 and V is TRBV27, with D possibly TRBD1 on 5 matching bases. Germline V lookup: CDR1 MNHEY, CDR2 SMNVEV (reference sequence). CDR3 length: 14 amino acids. Deletions cut 4 bases from V and 10 bases from J, with 14 bases between.